The 3 T cell receptor beta chains below all came from one sample that was sequenced in a study of a mutant IDH1 vaccine in newly diagnosed glioma. Documented time point: week 23, last vaccination. Each dose delivered 300 ug of mutant IDH1 20-mer peptide subcutaneously with imiquimod. These receptors have no known antigen. Clones were sequenced by immunoSEQ multiplex PCR, and TCRdb holds only the in-frame ones, with some missing. The sample holds just over 80,000 clones; around 85% are singletons and the top ten take over 2%. Sequenced material: PBMCs, taken from a glioma patient whose treatment included an IDH1 peptide vaccine. All receptors come from a man aged 25 to 40 with glioma. Some clones in this sample may be carry-over from other donors' samples.

The chain couples TRBV7-9 to TRBJ1-1, with D unresolved. The CDR3 is made up of 11 amino acids. V lost 5 bases and J lost 8, with 9 bases in between. The germline V gene has CDR1 SEHNR and CDR2 FQNEAQ (reference sequence). CDR3 amino acids: CASSLTSEAFF. The CDR3 DNA reads TGTGCCAGCAGCCTAACTAGCGAAGCTTTCTTT.

The chain has TRBV18 and TRBJ2-7; D may be TRBD1 (5 bases). V shed 4 bases and J shed 3 bases, with 13 bases lying between them. This CDR3 has 14 amino acids. The germline gives CDR1 KGHSH, CDR2 LQKENI. DNA of the CDR3: TGTGCCAGCTCACTCCGTCAGACAGACTACGAGCAGTACTTC. Translating it yields CASSLRQTDYEQYF.

A few counts support this clone. The chain recombines TRBV7-9 with TRBJ2-7; D is ambiguous. Trimming pared 0 bases from V and 0 bases from J, leaving 12 bases between. CDR3 length: 16 residues. The germline V gene has CDR1 SEHNR and CDR2 FQNEAQ (reference sequence). CDR3 residues: CASSLALNPSSYEQYF. The CDR3 nucleotides read TGTGCCAGCAGCTTAGCGCTCAACCCTAGCTCCTACGAGCAGTACTTC.